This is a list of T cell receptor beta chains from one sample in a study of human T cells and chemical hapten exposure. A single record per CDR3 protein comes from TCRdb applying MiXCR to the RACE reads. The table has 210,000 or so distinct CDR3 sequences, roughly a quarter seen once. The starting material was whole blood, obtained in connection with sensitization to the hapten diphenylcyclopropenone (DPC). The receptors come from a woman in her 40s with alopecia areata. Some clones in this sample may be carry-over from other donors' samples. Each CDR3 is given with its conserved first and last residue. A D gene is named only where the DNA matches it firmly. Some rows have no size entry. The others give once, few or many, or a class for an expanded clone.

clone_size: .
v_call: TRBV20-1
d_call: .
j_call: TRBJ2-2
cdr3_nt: TGCAGTGCTAGAGATGGACCCGGGGAGCTGTTTTTT
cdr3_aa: CSARDGPGELFF

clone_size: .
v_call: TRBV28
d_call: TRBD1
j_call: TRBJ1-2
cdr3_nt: TGTGCCAGCAGTTTAGTACCGGGACAGAACTATGGCTACACCTTC
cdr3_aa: CASSLVPGQNYGYTF

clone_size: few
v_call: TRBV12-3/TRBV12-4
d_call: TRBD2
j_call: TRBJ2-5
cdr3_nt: TGTGCCAGCAGTTGGATTAGCGGGAGGAGCCAAGAGACCCAGTACTTC
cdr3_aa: CASSWISGRSQETQYF

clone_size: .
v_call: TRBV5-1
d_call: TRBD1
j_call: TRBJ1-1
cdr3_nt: TGCGCCAGCAGCCAGGGACAGGCAGTGAACACTGAAGCTTTCTTT
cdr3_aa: CASSQGQAVNTEAFF

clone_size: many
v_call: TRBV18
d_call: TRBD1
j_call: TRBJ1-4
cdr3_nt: TGTGCCAGCTCACCGCTGACAGGGTCAACTAATGAAAAACTGTTTTTT
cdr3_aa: CASSPLTGSTNEKLFF

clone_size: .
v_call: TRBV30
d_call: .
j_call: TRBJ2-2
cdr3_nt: TGTGCCACGGACCCGTTCGGACAGTTTTCCGGGGAGCTGTTTTTT
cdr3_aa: CATDPFGQFSGELFF

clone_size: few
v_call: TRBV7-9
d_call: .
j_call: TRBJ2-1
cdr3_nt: TGTGCCAGCAGCCCGACCCCGAGTGCGGCCTACAATGAGCAGTTCTTC
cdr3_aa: CASSPTPSAAYNEQFF

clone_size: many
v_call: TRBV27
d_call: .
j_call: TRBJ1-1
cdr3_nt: TGTGCCAGCAGTTTGAGTTCCCACACTGAAGCTTTCTTT
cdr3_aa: CASSLSSHTEAFF

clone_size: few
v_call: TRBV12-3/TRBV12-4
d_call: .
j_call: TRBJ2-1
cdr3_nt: TGTGCCAGCAGTTTTAATAGAAATGAGCAGTTCTTC
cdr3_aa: CASSFNRNEQFF

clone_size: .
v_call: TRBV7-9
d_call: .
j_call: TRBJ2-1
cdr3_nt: TGTGCCAGCAGGTTAGGGGAGGCCAATGAGCAGTTCTTC
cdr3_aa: CASRLGEANEQFF

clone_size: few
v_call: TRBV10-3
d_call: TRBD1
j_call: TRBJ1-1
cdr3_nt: TGTGCCGCTGGGACAGGGGGCAACACTGAAGCTTTCTTT
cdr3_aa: CAAGTGGNTEAFF

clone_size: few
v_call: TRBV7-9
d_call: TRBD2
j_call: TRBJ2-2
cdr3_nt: TGTGCCAGCAGCTCCTATAGCGGGAGGGCCTCCGGGGAGCTGTTTTTT
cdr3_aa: CASSSYSGRASGELFF

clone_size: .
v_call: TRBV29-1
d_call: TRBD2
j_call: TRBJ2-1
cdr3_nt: TGCAGCGGAACTAGCGGAGCTTTATACAATGAGCAGTTCTTC
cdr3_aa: CSGTSGALYNEQFF

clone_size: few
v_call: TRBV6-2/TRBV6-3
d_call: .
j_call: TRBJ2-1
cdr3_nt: TGTGCCAGCAGTTACCCGGGATTGGCCTACAATGAGCAGTTCTTC
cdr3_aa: CASSYPGLAYNEQFF

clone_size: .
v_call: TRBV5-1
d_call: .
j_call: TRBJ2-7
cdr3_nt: TGCGCCAGCAGCTGGTCGGGCCCACCCTACGAGCAGTACTTC
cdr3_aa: CASSWSGPPYEQYF

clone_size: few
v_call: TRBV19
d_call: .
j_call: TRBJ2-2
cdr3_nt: TGTGCCACCCAGGTGGTAGCGGACAAGAGGAGGGAGCTGTTTTTT
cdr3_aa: CATQVVADKRRELFF

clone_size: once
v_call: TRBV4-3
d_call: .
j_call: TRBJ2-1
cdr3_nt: TGCGCCAGCAGCCATGGTGGCCGCGGGGAGCAGTTCTTC
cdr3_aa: CASSHGGRGEQFF

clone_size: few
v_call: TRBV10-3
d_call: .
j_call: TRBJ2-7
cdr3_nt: TGTGCCATCAGTGAGTATCGGGCAGAGAGCTCCTACGAGCAGTACTTC
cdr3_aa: CAISEYRAESSYEQYF

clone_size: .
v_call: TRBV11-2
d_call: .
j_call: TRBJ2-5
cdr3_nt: TGTGCCAGCAGCTTAGGGGGCGCAGAGACCCAGTACTTC
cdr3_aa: CASSLGGAETQYF

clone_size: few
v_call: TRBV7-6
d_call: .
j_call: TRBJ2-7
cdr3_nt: TGTGCCAGCAGCTTAGGCCAGGGGTTTGACGAGCAGTACTTC
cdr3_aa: CASSLGQGFDEQYF

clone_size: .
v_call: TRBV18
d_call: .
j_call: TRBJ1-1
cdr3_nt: TGTGCCAGCTCACCACCGCCCGCGGGGGGCCAAAACACTGAAGCTTTCTTT
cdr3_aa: CASSPPPAGGQNTEAFF

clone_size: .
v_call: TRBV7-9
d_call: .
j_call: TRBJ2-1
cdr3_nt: TGTGCCAGCAGACGATTCAATGAGCAGTTCTTC
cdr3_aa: CASRRFNEQFF

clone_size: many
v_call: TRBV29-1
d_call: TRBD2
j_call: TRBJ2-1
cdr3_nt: TGCAGCGCCCCGACTAGCGGAGTTTACAATGAGCAGTTCTTC
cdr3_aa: CSAPTSGVYNEQFF

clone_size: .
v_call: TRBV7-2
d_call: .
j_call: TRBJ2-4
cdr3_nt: TGTGCCAGCAGCTTAATGGGGCGGGCTGCCAAAAACATTCAGTACTTC
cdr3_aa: CASSLMGRAAKNIQYF

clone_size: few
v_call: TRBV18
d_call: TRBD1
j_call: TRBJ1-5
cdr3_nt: TGTGCCAGCTCACAGAACGTTCAGCCGTACAGGGGCGGCAATCAGCCCCAGCATTTT
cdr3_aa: CASSQNVQPYRGGNQPQHF

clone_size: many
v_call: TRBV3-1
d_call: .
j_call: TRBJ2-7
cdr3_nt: TGTGCCAGCAGCCAAGATATCAGCTCCTACGAGCAGTACTTC
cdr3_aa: CASSQDISSYEQYF

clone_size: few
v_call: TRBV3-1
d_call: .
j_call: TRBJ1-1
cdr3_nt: TGTGCCAGCAGCCAAGATCCATGGTTATTGAACACTGAAGCTTTCTTT
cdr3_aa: CASSQDPWLLNTEAFF

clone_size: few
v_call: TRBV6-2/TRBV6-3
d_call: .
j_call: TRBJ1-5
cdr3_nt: TGTGCCAGCAGTTACTCAGGCAGGGCTTCATGGAATCAGCCCCAGCATTTT
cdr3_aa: CASSYSGRASWNQPQHF

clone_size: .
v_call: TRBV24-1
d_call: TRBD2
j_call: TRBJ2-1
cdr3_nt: TGTGCCACCAGTGATCTGGGACTACCTCTTGAGCAGTTCTTC
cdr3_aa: CATSDLGLPLEQFF

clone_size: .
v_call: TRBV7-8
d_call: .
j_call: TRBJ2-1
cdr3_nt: TGTGCCAGCAGCCTGATGGGCGGTAAGGGGGGTTACAATGAGCAGTTCTTC
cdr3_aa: CASSLMGGKGGYNEQFF

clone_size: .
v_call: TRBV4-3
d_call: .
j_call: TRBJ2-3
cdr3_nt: TGCGCCAGCAGCCCGGGGAACACAGATACGCAGTATTTT
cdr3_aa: CASSPGNTDTQYF